This TCR beta chain was sequenced during a study of T cell repertoires in cytomegalovirus infection. Study as a whole: TCR beta signatures that were public indicated CMV infection and matching HLA type. General observations from the study: HLA-C-restricted CMV clonotypes gave the most frequent clonotype in two of eight donors. CMV carriers having the relevant HLA were flagged by cumulative public TCR beta family frequency.

This clonotype has just a few counts. Its antigen is still unknown. TCRdb independently ran MiXCR on the reads; one entry per CDR3 protein. The sample includes approximately 260,000 distinct CDR3 sequences, 17% of them seen just once. The CDR3 runs 13 residues. CDR1 SQVTM and CDR2 ANQGSEA come from the germline V gene. The ends were cut back, 4 bases at V and 8 bases at J, with 14 bases in the middle. The sample comprised CD8+ T cells from PBMCs. This chain connects TRBV29-1 to TRBJ1-4; possible D gene TRBD1, 5 bases. The source of this sequence is a human donor in good health (CMV status not recorded). Some clones in this sample may be carry-over from other donors' samples. Here the CDR3 reads CSVVGGGREKLFF. In DNA form, the CDR3 reads TGCAGCGTTGTAGGTGGGGGGAGAGAAAAACTGTTTTTT.